Described below is a single TCR beta chain sequence and its context. The antigen remains undetermined. The sample belongs to a study of T cell responses to AZD1222 COVID-19 vaccine. Whole-study context: Pooling was applied to second doses at about 4 or about 12 weeks.

V was clipped by 0 bases and J by 1 base, with 10 bases between them. Germline V gene data show CDR1 as WNHNN and CDR2 as SYGVQD (reference sequence). CDR3 size: 16 residues. Findings and limits, study-wide: Vaccination with two AZD1222 doses was followed by a rise in Spike-specific TCR breadth and depth.

The repertoire was sequenced with immunoSEQ multiplex PCR; TCRdb's copy has only in-frame clones and lacks some. In the table there are 100,000 or so clones, less than 95% of which are singletons. The sequencing used peripheral blood, collected on day 0 of AZD1222 vaccination. This sequence originates from an adult in good health. The V gene is TRBV10-1, the J gene TRBJ2-1, with a weak D call TRBD2 (7 bases). The CDR3 reads CASSESGGLSYNEQFF. In DNA form, the CDR3 reads TGCGCCAGCAGTGAGTCGGGGGGGCTATCCTACAATGAGCAGTTCTTC.